This TCR beta chain derives from a study of T cells in Graves' hyperthyroidism and ophthalmopathy (dated by TCRdb to the late 2010s). At the level of the whole study: Peripheral blood was collected at initial diagnosis, before any treatment. The paper describes TCR Vbeta CDR3 sequencing of around 140 peripheral blood samples, made up of 43 ophthalmopathy patients, 70 to 80 hyperthyroidism patients and roughly 17 progressor patients. The 100 discovery patients were randomly split 7:3 into training and test sets. Thyroid tissue and blood T-cell repertoires from roughly six Graves' hyperthyroidism patients were also compared in the study. Prospective prediction of ophthalmopathy was tested in an independent validation cohort of 18 to 20 hyperthyroidism patients and some 17 patients who later progressed to ophthalmopathy. A discovery cohort of about a hundred patients, about 40 with Graves' ophthalmopathy and roughly 59 with stable Graves' hyperthyroidism, was used to find distinguishing TCR V-J signatures. After blood sampling, hyperthyroidism patients were treated with methimazole at a starting dose of 30 mg daily, and ophthalmopathy patients were treated with high-dose intravenous methylprednisolone. What the authors observed across the whole study: Sample size was not statistically predetermined, and blinding of investigators to group allocation was not performed. Most expanded thyroid clonotypes (frequency above 0.001) were also detected in blood, a finding suggesting that blood repertoires may reflect thyroid immune responses. A 13 V-J signature model separated ophthalmopathy from stable hyperthyroidism, with 87.88% sensitivity and about 81% specificity in cross-validation and 80%/75% in testing. In validation, progression to ophthalmopathy was predicted by the model with 70.59% sensitivity and about 72% specificity, a median of roughly six months before onset.

Deletion took 2 bases off V and 4 bases off J, with a span of 6 bases between the germline ends. Taken from the germline V gene, the CDR1 and CDR2 loops are SNHLY and FYNNEI. CDR3 length: 13 amino acids, cysteine to phenylalanine. Only the CDR3 region is kept as DNA, spanning 39 bases read in frame from base 1. This clonotype was recorded many times. Its antigen is currently not known. There are no base qualities to consult, and no much larger clone falls within one base. Ophthalmopathy patients had moderately to severely active disease, Clinical Activity Score of at least 3, NOSPECS grade of at least 4, and duration under 3 months. Exclusion was applied to patients with uncontrolled infections, other autoimmune diseases, pregnancy or lactation. Diagnoses relied on clinical symptoms, serum thyroxine and TRAb, thyroid ultrasound and orbital computed tomography. Ficoll-Paque density gradient centrifugation was used to isolate PBMCs from 8.5 to 10 ml of fresh peripheral blood. Trizol reagent was used to extract total RNA, and RNA quality was then checked on an Agilent 2100 Bioanalyzer.

The TCR beta CDR3 regions were amplified from RNA transcripts. The first round of RT-PCR for the TCR CDR3 was performed with the HTBI primer set and the Qiagen OneStep RT-PCR kit. A second multiplex PCR round built the libraries, followed by size selection and purification. Sequencing of the libraries was done on an Illumina HiSeq2000 using paired-end 100 bp reads. In the paper's pipeline: Raw data were processed with SOAPnuke, discarding reads with adapters, uncalled bases, mean Phred below 15, or no exact constant-primer or identifier match. High-quality paired reads were merged with COPE v1.2.5, and unique nucleotide sequences were defined as clonotypes. MiTCR v1.1 was used to align the clonotypes against IMGT TRBV, TRBD and TRBJ reference segments. The analysis included only V-J combinations with a frequency above 0.0001, which together covered about 99% of the repertoires. A TCS score was defined as the ratio of F50 (clonal expansion) to E x V (chaos), with BLOSUM62-based TCRdist applied between CDR3 peptides within each V-J. Welch's t-statistics and random forest reduced roughly 530 V-J features to roughly 13, which were used in a naive Bayes classifier (R e1071). In TCRdb, the public reads were trimmed at Q25 with fastp and aligned with MiXCR, with productive beta chains retained. Rows merge per CDR3 protein into single entries with the most common DNA and genes. The V and J calls follow TCRdb's processing rather than the paper's. The table for this sample lists 360,000 or so distinct CDR3 sequences; around a sixth of them were counted only once. About 14% of the sample comes from the top ten.

Sequencing used blood. This chain is built from TRBV2 and TRBJ1-5, with a weak D call of TRBD1 (5 bases match). The sequence was obtained from a woman between 35 and 50 years old with Graves' ophthalmopathy. Read as DNA, the sequence is TGTGCCAGCAGTGAAAAGGGGAATCAGCCCCAGCATTTT. Its translation reads: CASSEKGNQPQHF.